This passage covers 19 T cell receptor beta chains from one sample sequenced in a study of cytomegalovirus exposure and HLA in healthy donors. PCR employed 60 Vbeta and 13 Jbeta primers. Sequencing was performed with immunoSEQ multiplex PCR; in TCRdb, only in-frame clones are kept and a portion is missing. This sample has 150,000 to 200,000 clones, with roughly four fifths found just once. Sequencing used PBMCs. The receptors originated from a woman younger than 45 in good health and CMV-seropositive.

This clone showed up just once. The chain couples TRBV5-4 to TRBJ1-6; tentatively, D is TRBD1 (5 bases). The V gene lost 5 bases and the J gene lost 7 bases, with 19 bases spanning the gap. CDR3 length equals 16 residues. CDR1 and CDR2 (germline): SGHNT, YYREEE (reference sequence). CDR3 DNA: TGTGCCAGCAGAGCTGGGAATCAGGGTATGAATTCACCCCTCCACTTT. Translating it yields CASRAGNQGMNSPLHF.

The chain links TRBV4-1 to TRBJ1-2; 10 bases fit TRBD1. Trimming took 6 bases from V and 8 from J; bases not matched to a gene: 9. CDR1 is MGHRA and CDR2 is YSYEKL in the germline V gene. The CDR3 covers 14 residues. The CDR3 DNA is TGCGCCAGCAGGTCACCGGGACAGGGGCACGGCTACACCTTC. It yields the protein CASRSPGQGHGYTF.

This clone was observed a few times. This chain connects TRBV5-1 to TRBJ1-2; the D gene is possibly TRBD1 (6 bases). Trimming stripped 0 bases from V and 8 bases from J, with 17 bases between. The CDR3 has 15 amino acids. CDR1 is SGHRS, CDR2 YFSETQ, per germline. CDR3 sequence (DNA): TGCGCCAGCAGCTTGGAAGGACAGACAGCCGACGGCTACACCTTC. Translated: CASSLEGQTADGYTF.

The gene calls are TRBV9 and TRBJ2-1, with 7 bases matching TRBD1. Trimming cost V 3 bases and J 7 bases; bases outside gene matches: 7. The germline CDR1 and CDR2 sequences are SGDLS and YYNGEE. CDR3 length: 14 amino acids. CDR3 residues: CASSALDRVNEQFF. The CDR3 DNA follows: TGTGCCAGCAGCGCGCTCGACAGGGTAAATGAGCAGTTCTTC. The whole variable domain, remainder taken from reference TRBV9 and TRBJ2-1, is DSGVTQTPKHLITATGQRVTLRCSPRSGDLSVYWYQQSLDQGLQFLIQYYNGEERAKGNILERFSAQQFPDLHSELNLSSLELGDSALYFCASSALDRVNEQFFGPGTRLTVL.

This chain connects TRBV6-1 to TRBJ1-2, with D uncertain. Per germline, CDR1 MNHNS and CDR2 SASEGT. V was pared by 0 bases and J by 5 bases, with 10 bases between. The CDR3 consists of 14 residues. CDR3: CASSEAWREYGYTF. The CDR3 region has the DNA TGTGCCAGCAGTGAAGCGTGGCGGGAGTATGGCTACACCTTC.

This chain links TRBV7-2 with TRBJ2-5, with 9 bases identical to TRBD2. The V and J ends lost 1 base and 2 bases, in that order; junction bases with no gene match: 2. Germline V gives CDR1 SGHTA, CDR2 FQGNSA. The CDR3 covers 15 residues. This chain's CDR3 is CASSLGSGGQETQYF. DNA for the CDR3: TGTGCCAGCAGCTTAGGGAGCGGGGGGCAAGAGACCCAGTACTTC.

V and J are TRBV13 and TRBJ2-7, with 11 nucleotides matching TRBD2. CDR1 and CDR2 (germline): PRHDT, FYEKMQ (reference sequence). V lost 3 bases to trimming and J lost 6 bases; unmatched junction nucleotides: 4. The CDR3 totals 14 residues. The CDR3 is CASSFLAGGPEQYF. The CDR3 region has the DNA TGTGCCAGCAGCTTTTTAGCGGGGGGGCCCGAGCAGTACTTC. Complete variable domain (other parts from reference TRBV13 and TRBJ2-7): AAGVIQSPRHLIKEKRETATLKCYPIPRHDTVYWYQQGPGQDPQFLISFYEKMQSDKGSIPDRFSAQQFSDYHSELNMSSLELGDSALYFCASSFLAGGPEQYFGPGTRLTVT.

This sequence joins TRBV14 and TRBJ2-5, with 8 bases identical to TRBD1. The DNA matches TRBJ2-7 better at its end, which makes the J call doubtful. Germline CDR1 and CDR2: SGHDN and FVKESK. The CDR3 sequence is 14 residues long. The CDR3 DNA sequence: TGTGCCAGCAGCCAACAAACAGGGGGCTACGAGCAGTACTTC. Its protein is CASSQQTGGYEQYF.

The chain employs TRBV19 and TRBJ1-5; D call uncertain. Germline V gene lookup returns CDR1 LNHDA and CDR2 SQIVND (reference sequence). Trimming took off 5 bases at V and 5 bases at J, with 7 bases between the two ends. This CDR3 is 12 amino acids long. The CDR3 nucleotides read TGTGCCAGTAGTGCGGGCTATCAGCCCCAGCATTTT. Translating gives CASSAGYQPQHF.

The gene calls are TRBV4-1 and TRBJ2-7, with 8 bases fitting TRBD2. CDR1 is MGHRA, CDR2 YSYEKL, per germline. J gave up 3 bases and V 1 base, and 5 bases lay outside the gene matches. The CDR3 has 15 amino acids. The CDR3 DNA sequence: TGCGCCAGCAGCCAAGCATTAAGCGGGGGCTACGAGCAGTACTTC. It encodes CASSQALSGGYEQYF.

The chain employs TRBV19 and TRBJ1-2; TRBD1 matches at 7 bases. The germline CDR1 and CDR2 sequences are LNHDA and SQIVND (reference sequence). This CDR3 comprises 13 residues. Trimming cost V 5 bases and J 6 bases; bases outside gene matches: 6. For the CDR3, the DNA is TGTGCCAGTAGTTCACAGGGGTGGAATGGCTACACCTTC. Translating gives CASSSQGWNGYTF.

The chain joins TRBV4-3 to TRBJ1-5, with D perhaps matching TRBD1 (5 bases). CDR1 and CDR2 from the germline V gene are LGHNA and YSLEER. Between the trimmed V and J ends, which lost 0 bases and 5 bases, there was a span of 14 bases. The CDR3 spans 16 residues. The CDR3 spells CASSQDYGATYQPQHF. The CDR3 nucleotides are TGCGCCAGCAGCCAAGATTATGGGGCGACCTATCAGCCCCAGCATTTT.

The chain carries TRBV7-9 and TRBJ2-5; 9 positions agree with TRBD1. Germline lookup yields CDR1 SEHNR and CDR2 FQNEAQ (reference sequence). Trimming at V came to 7 bases and at J to 4 bases, leaving 1 base not matched to a gene. This CDR3 is 12 amino acids long. CDR3 loop: CASNRGLETQYF. The CDR3 DNA reads as TGTGCCAGCAACAGGGGGCTAGAGACCCAGTACTTC.

The V call is TRBV19, the J call TRBJ1-1; TRBD1 aligns across 9 bases. The CDR3 sequence is 14 residues long. V dropped 9 bases and J dropped 4; count of bases not matched to a gene: 9. CDR1 is LNHDA, CDR2 SQIVND, per germline (reference sequence). CDR3 sequence reads: CASSRTGEGTEAFF. In nucleotides, the CDR3 is TGTGCCAGCTCTAGGACAGGGGAGGGCACTGAAGCTTTCTTT.

The chain recombines TRBV5-4 with TRBJ2-5; a weak D match, TRBD1 (5 bases). This CDR3 comprises 16 residues. V was shortened by 1 base and J by 4 bases, with 17 bases between the two germline ends. Germline V CDR1 and CDR2: SGHNT, YYREEE (reference sequence). The CDR3 sequence: CASSLRKTIGAETQYF. The CDR3 region has the DNA TGTGCCAGCAGCTTGCGGAAAACAATTGGGGCAGAGACCCAGTACTTC.

The chain is built from TRBV14 and TRBJ2-1, with 10 nucleotides matching TRBD2. CDR1 is SGHDN, CDR2 FVKESK, per germline. V lost 3 bases, J lost 3 bases, and 14 bases stayed unmatched. This CDR3 spans 19 amino acids. DNA of the CDR3: TGTGCCAGCAGCCAGGGGGCGACTAGCGGGCCCAAGGTCTACAATGAGCAGTTCTTC. It translates to CASSQGATSGPKVYNEQFF.

The CDR3 region is CASSAATGSTEAFF. As DNA, the CDR3 is TGTGCCAGCAGTGCGGCGACAGGGTCCACTGAAGCTTTCTTT. V and J are TRBV25-1 and TRBJ1-1; 7 nucleotides align to TRBD1. There are 14 residues in the CDR3. V dropped 4 bases and J dropped 4; count of bases not matched to a gene: 6. Germline V gene sequence: CDR1 MGHDK, CDR2 SYGVNS.

This rearrangement joins TRBV28 to TRBJ1-4; no clear D. Germline V CDR1 and CDR2: MDHEN, SYDVKM. This CDR3 has 12 residues. The V end was cut by 6 bases, the J end by 6 bases, with 8 bases between. CDR3 residues: CASRSIYEKLFF. CDR3 DNA sequence: TGTGCCAGCAGGTCCATTTATGAAAAACTGTTTTTT. The variable domain in full, completed from reference TRBV28 and TRBJ1-4, reads DVKVTQSSRYLVKRTGEKVFLECVQDMDHENMFWYRQDPGLGLRLIYFSYDVKMKEKGDIPEGYSVSREKKERFSLILESASTNQTSMYLCASRSIYEKLFFGSGTQLSVL.

This clone has only one observation. The V call is TRBV7-7, the J call TRBJ2-5, with a weak D call TRBD1 (6 bases). Per the germline V gene, CDR1 is SSHAT and CDR2 is FNYEAQ (reference sequence). Trimming stripped 5 bases from V and 5 bases from J, with 18 bases between. There are 15 residues in the CDR3. DNA of the CDR3: TGTGCCAGCAGCCCGTCACAGGGTTTCGGCGAGACCCAGTACTTC. Translating it yields CASSPSQGFGETQYF.